The clone carrying this TCR beta chain was seen ten or more times. Its antigen is currently unknown. This specimen comes from a study of beta chain features in type 1 diabetes. One heparinised blood draw averaging about 116 mL was given by each donor. Cell sorting via CD45RO/CCR7/CD25/CD127/CD95/CD27 was performed to obtain CD4+ naive, central memory, regulatory and stem cell-like memory cells. Reverse transcribing all isolated RNA meant expressed TCRB transcripts were sequenced. Assay used: immunoSEQ multiplex PCR; TCRdb lists only in-frame clones, some missing. The table includes 150,000 to 190,000 clones, roughly 11% detected once. The study's findings and limits: Relative to healthy donors, patients appeared to have naive, central memory and Treg TCRB repertoires that were more similar.

With 5 bases removed from V and 6 bases from J, the gap between germline ends came to 14 bases. CDR1 and CDR2 from the germline V gene are LNHNV and YYDKDF (reference sequence). This CDR3 contains 14 residues. The source is a man in his late teens or twenties in good health. Sequencing was done on a sample of central memory CD4+ T cells from blood. V usage is TRBV15 and J usage is TRBJ2-1, with a weak D call TRBD1 (5 bases). The CDR3 DNA reads as TGTGCCACCAGCTTGCAGGGATTAGTCAATGAGCAGTTCTTC. This translates into CATSLQGLVNEQFF.